This TCR beta chain comes out of a study of response to subunit inactivated influenza vaccine. The V gene's germline CDR1 is SGHTA and CDR2 FQGNSA. After removal of 4 bases from V and 4 bases from J, the junction contained 8 bases not matched to a gene. CDR3 size: 15 residues. TCRdb re-derived calls from the RT-PCR reads in MiXCR, one entry per CDR3 protein. The sample carries about 780,000 distinct CDR3 sequences, roughly 18% recorded once. This sample comprised PBMCs from blood, obtained roughly 5 days after vaccination. The source of this sequence is a man between 45 and 60 years old who received an inactivated influenza vaccine. The genes are TRBV7-2 and TRBJ2-7, with 9 bases lining up with TRBD1. The chain's CDR3 is CASSYRGQGEYEQYF. The CDR3 DNA is TGTGCCAGCAGCTATCGGGGACAGGGAGAATACGAGCAGTACTTC.